The clone carrying this T cell receptor (beta chain) was seen only a few times. Its specificity is not known. This sample is part of a study of T cell responses to AZD1222 COVID-19 vaccine. The study's findings and limits: White British people made up most donors, females outnumbered males, and clonal diversity was possibly underestimated. Spike-wide coverage was observed for vaccine-associated CD4 TCRs, with dominant responses at 160-218 and 743-854. Variant regions that are unmutated are reportedly the target of nearly half of spike-specific TCRs.

V shed 1 base and J shed 7 bases, with 14 bases lying between them. Germline V CDR1 and CDR2: SQVTM, ANQGSEA. The CDR3 has 13 residues. Here immunoSEQ multiplex PCR was the method, and the copy in TCRdb shows in-frame clones only, minus some. The sample includes some 40,000 clones, around 80% of them seen just once. The TCR comes from an adult who received the MenACWY meningococcal vaccine as a control. This specimen was peripheral blood, taken 28 days after the second dose of the MenACWY control vaccine. The rearrangement links TRBV29-1 to TRBJ2-7; D gene unclear. CDR3 region: CSVEASVPDEQYF. CDR3 nucleotide sequence: TGCAGCGTTGAAGCCTCGGTTCCTGATGAGCAGTACTTC.